These T cell receptor beta chains were read from a single sample in a study of blood T cell repertoires in COVID-19. Generated by immunoSEQ multiplex PCR, the TCRdb table keeps only in-frame clones and is missing some. In the table there are roughly 200,000 clones, around nine tenths of which are singletons. The source material was peripheral blood. These receptors were taken from a man aged 50-59 years with COVID-19, enrolled during active disease. The CDR3 runs from the conserved cysteine through the conserved F or W. The D gene is left open where the match is weak. Size is omitted from some rows. Given values are once, few, many or a class for expanded clones.

>.|TRBV11-2|14|.|TRBJ2-5
CASSLVQGQETQYF
TGTGCCAGCAGCTTAGTGCAGGGGCAAGAGACCCAGTACTTC
>.|TRBV30|11|.|TRBJ2-2
CAWSVLEGVFF
TGTGCCTGGAGTGTACTAGAGGGGGTGTTTTTT
>.|TRBV7-9|15|TRBD1|TRBJ1-4
CASSPRTGLNEKLFF
TGTGCCAGCAGCCCACGGACAGGGCTGAATGAAAAACTGTTTTTT
>.|TRBV24-1|14|.|TRBJ2-1
CATSGTRSYNEQFF
TGTGCCACCAGTGGCACGCGGAGCTACAATGAGCAGTTCTTC
>.|TRBV5-1|14|.|TRBJ2-3
CASSFGEVTDTQYF
TGCGCCAGCAGTTTCGGGGAGGTAACAGATACGCAGTATTTT
>once|TRBV5-6|15|TRBD1|TRBJ2-7
CASRAGTGFKYEQYF
TGTGCCAGCAGGGCCGGGACAGGGTTCAAATACGAGCAGTACTTC
>.|TRBV27|13|TRBD1|TRBJ1-1
CASHRGQGTEAFF
TGTGCCAGTCACAGGGGGCAGGGCACTGAAGCTTTCTTT
>.|TRBV7-2|15|.|TRBJ1-4
CASSSRGATNEKLFF
TGTGCCAGCAGCTCCAGGGGAGCAACTAATGAAAAACTGTTTTTT
>.|TRBV7-6|16|.|TRBJ2-3
CASSVGPREGTDTQYF
TGTGCCAGCAGCGTAGGGCCCAGGGAGGGCACAGATACGCAGTATTTT
>.|TRBV2|14|.|TRBJ1-2
CASPRRRPLYGYTF
TGTGCCAGCCCGCGACGGCGGCCCCTATATGGCTACACCTTC
>.|TRBV24-1|11|.|TRBJ1-2
CATSDTDGYTF
TGTGCCACCAGTGATACTGATGGCTACACCTTC
>.|TRBV12-3/TRBV12-4|13|TRBD1|TRBJ1-5
CASREGQYQPQHF
TGTGCCAGCAGAGAGGGACAGTATCAGCCCCAGCATTTT
>few|TRBV4-3|17|TRBD1|TRBJ2-3
CASSPTGRDRGTDTQYF
TGCGCCAGCAGCCCGACTGGGAGGGACAGGGGAACAGATACGCAGTATTTT
>few|TRBV6-2/TRBV6-3|17|TRBD1|TRBJ2-7
CASSYGSGTGSSYEQYF
TGTGCCAGCAGTTACGGCTCCGGGACAGGAAGCTCCTACGAGCAGTACTTC
>.|TRBV9|11|.|TRBJ1-5
CASSPGHPQHF
TGTGCCAGCAGCCCCGGTCATCCCCAGCATTTT
>.|TRBV7-9|15|TRBD2|TRBJ2-1
CASSLVAGLNNEQFF
TGTGCCAGCAGCTTAGTAGCGGGCCTTAACAATGAGCAGTTCTTC
>.|TRBV27|15|.|TRBJ1-4
CASRLAGAGNEKLFF
TGTGCCAGCAGGCTCGCAGGGGCGGGTAATGAAAAACTGTTTTTT
>.|TRBV6-5|15|.|TRBJ2-1
CASSPTGGQYNEQFF
TGTGCCAGCAGTCCAACGGGGGGCCAATACAATGAGCAGTTCTTC
>.|TRBV5-1|17|TRBD1|TRBJ1-6
CASSLGGTGRTNSPLHF
TGCGCCAGCAGCTTGGGGGGGACAGGACGCACAAATTCGCCCCTCCACTTT
>.|TRBV5-1|18|.|TRBJ2-1
CASSLASTSGISYNEQFF
TGCGCCAGCAGCTTGGCCTCGACAAGCGGAATCTCCTACAATGAGCAGTTCTTC
>.|TRBV10-2|13|.|TRBJ2-1
CASSIQGTNEQFF
TGCGCCAGCAGTATCCAGGGTACGAATGAGCAGTTCTTC
>.|TRBV18|15|.|TRBJ1-2
CASSLTQGAGEGYTF
TGTGCCAGCTCACTTACACAGGGTGCCGGGGAAGGCTACACCTTC
>.|TRBV5-1|15|TRBD1|TRBJ1-6
CASSLGTGGDSPLHF
TGCGCCAGCAGCTTGGGAACAGGGGGGGATTCACCCCTCCACTTT
>.|TRBV15|15|TRBD1|TRBJ2-6
CATSSRDRVSNVLTF
TGTGCCACCAGCAGTCGAGACAGGGTTTCCAACGTCCTGACTTTC
>.|TRBV5-1|14|TRBD2|TRBJ2-6
CASSATSSANVLTF
TGCGCCAGCAGCGCGACTAGCTCGGCCAACGTCCTGACTTTC
>.|TRBV3-1/TRBV3-2|16|TRBD1|TRBJ1-2
CASSQVTGTGIDGYTF
TGTGCCAGCAGCCAAGTTACCGGGACAGGGATTGATGGCTACACCTTC
>.|TRBV13|13|TRBD1|TRBJ2-1
CASSNDRGNEQFF
TGTGCCAGCAGCAACGACAGGGGAAATGAGCAGTTCTTC
>once|TRBV6-2/TRBV6-3|15|.|TRBJ2-7
CASSLGSPALYEQYF
TGTGCCAGCAGCCTTGGCTCCCCCGCTTTATACGAGCAGTACTTC
>.|TRBV5-4|16|.|TRBJ2-3
CASSLFPGAVGDTQYF
TGTGCCAGCAGCTTGTTTCCAGGGGCCGTCGGAGATACGCAGTATTTT
>.|TRBV6-4|20|TRBD2|TRBJ2-3
CASRKGGGVSGRGRTDTQYF
TGTGCCAGCAGGAAGGGAGGGGGGGTGAGCGGGAGAGGTAGGACAGATACGCAGTATTTT
>.|TRBV28|12|.|TRBJ2-7
CASDRDNYEQYF
TGTGCCAGCGATCGGGACAACTACGAGCAGTACTTC
>few|TRBV11-2|16|TRBD2|TRBJ2-1
CASSPIAGPQHNEQFF
TGTGCCAGCAGCCCAATAGCGGGCCCACAACACAATGAGCAGTTCTTC
>.|TRBV2|14|.|TRBJ2-5
CASGNRVYQETQYF
TGTGCCAGCGGAAACAGGGTTTACCAAGAGACCCAGTACTTC
>.|TRBV27|14|TRBD1|TRBJ1-6
CASNTGTGDSPLHF
TGTGCCAGCAATACCGGGACAGGGGATTCACCCCTCCACTTT
>.|TRBV18|14|.|TRBJ1-1
CASSRSRGETEAFF
TGTGCCAGCTCACGCTCCAGGGGCGAGACTGAAGCTTTCTTT
>few|TRBV5-6|15|TRBD2|TRBJ2-1
CASSSGTSGSLVGVF
TGTGCCAGCAGCAGTGGGACTAGCGGGAGTCTAGTCGGGGTCTTC
>.|TRBV19|15|.|TRBJ1-2
CASSIPGGAQNGYTF
TGTGCCAGTAGTATCCCCGGCGGGGCGCAGAATGGCTACACCTTC
>.|TRBV20-1|12|.|TRBJ2-5
CSASQQGETQYF
TGCAGTGCTAGTCAGCAGGGAGAGACCCAGTACTTC
>.|TRBV6-5|13|.|TRBJ2-6
CASLSSGANVLTF
TGTGCCAGCCTAAGCTCTGGGGCCAACGTCCTGACTTTC
>.|TRBV9|20|TRBD2|TRBJ2-2
CASSVDAGGRVGRHTGELFF
TGTGCCAGCAGCGTAGATGCCGGGGGGAGGGTAGGACGGCACACCGGGGAGCTGTTTTTT
>.|TRBV5-8|17|TRBD1|TRBJ1-6
CASSLGQGGPYNSPLHF
TGTGCCAGCAGCCTCGGACAGGGAGGGCCCTATAATTCACCCCTCCACTTT
>.|TRBV30|13|TRBD1|TRBJ1-1
CACPGTGFTEAFF
TGTGCCTGTCCCGGGACAGGGTTCACTGAAGCTTTCTTT
>.|TRBV6-5|15|TRBD1|TRBJ2-7
CASIRGQGISYEQYF
TGTGCCAGCATAAGGGGGCAGGGGATAAGTTACGAGCAGTACTTC
>.|TRBV7-6|17|.|TRBJ2-2
CASSHSWSGAPGGELFF
TGTGCCAGCAGCCATAGCTGGTCAGGGGCTCCCGGGGGGGAGCTGTTTTTT
>.|TRBV5-1|17|TRBD2|TRBJ2-3
CASSFVGLAGVADTQYF
TGCGCCAGCAGCTTTGTCGGACTAGCGGGAGTGGCAGATACGCAGTATTTT
>once|TRBV5-5|14|.|TRBJ1-5
CASSLDSSNQPQHF
TGTGCCAGCAGCTTGGACAGCAGCAATCAGCCCCAGCATTTT